One TCR beta chain is described in this entry. With 6 bases removed from V and 8 bases from J, the gap between germline ends came to 29 bases. Germline-derived CDR1 and CDR2 are SQVTM and ANQGSEA. The CDR3 extends over 16 amino acids. Unsorted bulk tissue (roughly 20-34 mg) underwent RNA and DNA co-extraction. This sample stems from a study of tumor-infiltrating lymphocytes in primary liver carcinoma. Study as a whole: Donors had hepatocellular carcinoma or combined HCC and intrahepatic cholangiocarcinoma.

TCR beta cDNA came from about 0.55 ug total RNA, primed with a constant-region primer. ARM-PCR was slightly modified, and three nested multiplex PCR rounds with it gave rise to the TCR beta libraries. Both of the initial two PCR rounds ran for approximately 10 cycles and employed TRBV1-TRBV30 forward primers alongside a C-beta reverse primer. In TCRdb, the multiplex PCR reads were re-called with MiXCR into one record per CDR3 protein. The sample consists of some 38,000 distinct CDR3 sequences, around 74% of them appearing once. Sequencing was performed on liver tumor tissue from sampling region 4. Subset meaning: tumor region T4, right-lateral pole. V is TRBV29-1 and J is TRBJ2-7, with D perhaps TRBD1 or TRBD2 (5 bases each). This clonotype was obtained from a middle-aged man with primary liver carcinoma and hepatitis B virus infection. This CDR3 reads CSVMTSGTGTPYKQYF. Here the CDR3 DNA reads TGCAGCGTCATGACATCTGGGACCGGCACTCCTTACAAGCAGTACTTC.